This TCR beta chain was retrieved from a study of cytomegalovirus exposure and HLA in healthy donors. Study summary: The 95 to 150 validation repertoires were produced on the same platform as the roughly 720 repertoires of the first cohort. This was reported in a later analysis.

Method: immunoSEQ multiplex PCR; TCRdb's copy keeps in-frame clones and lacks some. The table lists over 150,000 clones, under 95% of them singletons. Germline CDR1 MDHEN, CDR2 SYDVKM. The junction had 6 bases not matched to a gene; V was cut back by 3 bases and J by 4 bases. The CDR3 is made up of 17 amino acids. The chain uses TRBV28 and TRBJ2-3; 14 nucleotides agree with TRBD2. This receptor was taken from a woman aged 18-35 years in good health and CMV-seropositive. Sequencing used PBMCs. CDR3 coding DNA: TGTGCCAGCAGTTTGACTAGCGGGAGGGCCCTCCCAGATACGCAGTATTTT. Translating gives CASSLTSGRALPDTQYF.